This T cell receptor beta chain was captured in a study of cytomegalovirus exposure and HLA in healthy donors (dated by TCRdb to the late 2010s). With respect to the entire study: The 500 to 800 repertoires of the first cohort and the roughly 120 validation repertoires were produced on the same platform, according to a later analysis. The study aimed to test whether cataloging public T cell receptors could reveal signatures of past pathogen exposure. Besides the first cohort of 500 to 700 subjects, a separate validation cohort made up of 90 to 150 different subjects was used. To predict cytomegalovirus infection status, the study combined high-throughput TCR immunosequencing, statistical association of individual TCRs with disease status, and machine learning. Study-wide conclusions, independent of this receptor: The authors suggested that the approach could potentially be generalized to other disease states and immunological phenotypes. Across donors, most TCR sequences were observed very rarely, whereas some public TCRs were present in many individuals. All 120 or so repertoires were used to score co-occurrence in the validation cohort in a later analysis, because that analysis had no HLA typing for the cohort. The study gave a list of 150 to 200 TCR beta chains associated with cytomegalovirus. The classifier was reported to diagnose cytomegalovirus status with high specificity and sensitivity in both the original cohort and the validation cohort. In vitro tests confirmed that three of the cytomegalovirus-associated TCR beta chains recognize cytomegalovirus antigens. Of the cluster scores, roughly 93% were above 0 in a later analysis, which found that TCRs clustered in the first cohort also tended to co-occur in the roughly 130 validation repertoires.

The donors belonged to the validation cohort of about 120 subjects, which was separate from the roughly 680-subject first cohort. CDR1 and CDR2 are read off the germline V gene as SGDLS and YYNGEE. The CDR3 goes from the cysteine to the phenylalanine over 15 residues. Of all the DNA, just the CDR3 is kept, 45 bases in frame from base 1. Trimming leaves V shorter by 0 bases and J shorter by 5 bases, with the junction holding 7 bases beyond the gene matches. Notes on this clone: What this receptor recognizes is not known. Nothing much larger sits one base from this clone, and base qualities are not available.

The library was generated by the immunoSEQ multiplex PCR assay. Regarding the original processing steps: A statistical classification framework was built to diagnose cytomegalovirus status from the catalog of TCR beta chain sequences. TCRdb took over this immuneACCESS table, retaining in-frame rearrangements with V and J assigned. Such tables are incomplete; in checked studies, under half of the missing clones stem from an unresolved V gene, and the remainder is unexplained. Clone size and V and J calls were adopted from that table, with D and trimming inferred from the DNA. Here the sample has 190,000 or so clones; approximately 83% occur a single time. The top ten hold around 2.8% of the sample.

Recombination joined TRBV9 with TRBJ2-5, and 7 junction bases match TRBD2. The sample was PBMCs. The TCR sequence derives from a young woman in good health and CMV-seropositive. The CDR3 region has the sequence CASSVAGSRGETQYF. The DNA reads as follows: TGTGCCAGCAGCGTAGCGGGTTCGCGGGGGGAGACCCAGTACTTC.